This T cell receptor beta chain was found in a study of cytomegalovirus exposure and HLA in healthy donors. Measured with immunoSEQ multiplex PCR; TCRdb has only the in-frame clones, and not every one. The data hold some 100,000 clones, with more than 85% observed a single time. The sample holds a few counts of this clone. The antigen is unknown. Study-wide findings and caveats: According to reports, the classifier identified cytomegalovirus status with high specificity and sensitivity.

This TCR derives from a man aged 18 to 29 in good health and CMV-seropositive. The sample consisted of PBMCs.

This chain's CDR3 is CASSLAGAGNTEAFF. The CDR3 nucleotides are TGTGCCAGCAGCTTAGCGGGGGCAGGGAACACTGAAGCTTTCTTT. V is TRBV7-2 and J is TRBJ1-1, with D maybe TRBD1 (6 bases). V lost 0 bases, J lost 1 base, and 9 bases lay in between. Germline lookup yields CDR1 SGHTA and CDR2 FQGNSA. The CDR3 spans 15 residues.